The 25 T cell receptor beta chains in this list originate from one sample, sequenced in a study of T-cell memory formation after mild COVID-19. TCRdb re-derived calls from the 5' RACE reads in MiXCR, one entry per CDR3 protein. The sample has roughly 300,000 distinct CDR3 sequences; approximately 7.6% are singletons. The sample consisted of PBMCs or a T cell subset sorted from them (not recorded which). The receptor set was obtained from a man between 18 and 29 years old who had mild COVID-19 (a few samples of this study predate the infection). Cell type and time point are not known.

The chain uses TRBV7-9 and TRBJ2-7; 15 bases align to TRBD2. The CDR3 totals 17 residues. Germline CDR1 is SEHNR and CDR2 is FQNEAQ (reference sequence). The V and J ends lost 5 bases and 2 bases, in that order; junction bases with no gene match: 7. CDR3 sequence: CASSMPGTSGGTYEQYV. The CDR3 bases are TGTGCCAGCAGCATGCCCGGGACTAGCGGGGGGACCTACGAGCAGTACGTC.

The chain links TRBV29-1 to TRBJ1-5; D remains ambiguous. This CDR3 spans 13 amino acids. From germline, CDR1 is SQVTM and CDR2 ANQGSEA. Trimming cost V 6 bases and J 0 bases, with 9 bases left between them. For the CDR3, the DNA is TGCAGCGTCCAACTTTATAGCAATCAGCCCCAGCATTTT. Translation: CSVQLYSNQPQHF.

V and J are TRBV7-9 and TRBJ1-2; D gene unclear. V was clipped by 6 bases and J by 4 bases, with 12 bases between them. The CDR3 is made up of 13 amino acids. CDR1 and CDR2 (germline): SEHNR, FQNEAQ (reference sequence). The chain's CDR3 is CASSPPGSYGYTF. The DNA of the CDR3 is TGTGCCAGCAGTCCTCCGGGGTCCTATGGCTACACCTTC.

This clonotype was seen a handful of times. This chain joins TRBV7-9 and TRBJ2-5, with a tentative D call TRBD1 (6 bases). Per germline, CDR1 SEHNR and CDR2 FQNEAQ (reference sequence). There are 12 residues in the CDR3. Trimming removed 6 bases at V and 10 bases at J, with 15 bases between. CDR3 sequence (DNA): TGTGCCAGCAGTCCCGGGACACCGGACCAGTACTTC. Translating it yields CASSPGTPDQYF. The full variable domain, in which reference TRBV7-9 and TRBJ2-5 provide the parts outside the CDR3, is DTGVSQNPRHKITKRGQNVTFRCDPISEHNRLYWYRQTLGQGPEFLTYFQNEAQLEKSRLLSDRFSAERPKGSFSTLEIQRTEQGDSAMYLCASSPGTPDQYFGPGTRLLVL.

The sample holds many counts of this clonotype. This sequence joins TRBV4-3 and TRBJ1-6, with a weak D call TRBD1 (5 bases). The CDR3 is 17 residues long. Germline loops: CDR1 LGHNA, CDR2 YSLEER. The germline V and J ends were trimmed by 4 bases and 7 bases, with 20 bases remaining between them. This chain's CDR3 is CASSPSPTDRRNSPLHF. CDR3 in DNA: TGCGCCAGCAGCCCCTCCCCCACCGACAGAAGGAATTCACCCCTCCACTTT.

This clonotype was seen only a few times. V and J are TRBV12-3 or TRBV12-4 and TRBJ2-1; D possibly corresponds to TRBD1 (5 bases). There are 14 residues in the CDR3. V dropped 3 bases and J dropped 1 base, with 7 bases sitting between them. In DNA, the CDR3 is TGTGCCAGCAGTTTCAGGGCTTCCTACAATGAGCAGTTCTTC. Protein sequence: CASSFRASYNEQFF.

The V and J genes are TRBV5-1 and TRBJ1-2; D may be TRBD1 (5 bases). From germline, CDR1 is SGHRS and CDR2 YFSETQ. Trimming removed 5 bases from V and 8 bases from J, with 28 bases in between. This CDR3 region has 17 residues. This CDR3 is CASSSVSGNLVVEGYTF. In DNA form, the CDR3 reads TGCGCCAGCAGTTCCGTCTCAGGGAATCTCGTGGTGGAAGGCTACACCTTC.

This clonotype was recorded a few times. V usage is TRBV7-9 and J usage is TRBJ2-1; TRBD1 aligns across 8 bases. This CDR3 spans 15 amino acids. J was trimmed by 5 bases and V by 4 bases; bases with no gene match: 7. Germline loops: CDR1 SEHNR, CDR2 FQNEAQ (reference sequence). DNA of the CDR3: TGTGCCAGCAGCTCACTGACAGGGGTAGACAATGAGCAGTTCTTC. Amino acid sequence: CASSSLTGVDNEQFF.

This clonotype was detected many times. The chain combines TRBV7-9 with TRBJ2-1; 14 positions agree with TRBD2. The CDR3 loop spans 17 amino acids. The V segment lost 4 bases and the J segment 0 bases; nucleotides outside the gene matches: 2. From germline, CDR1 is SEHNR and CDR2 FQNEAQ (reference sequence). CDR3 nucleotide sequence: TGTGCCAGCAGCTCGGGACTAGCGGGGGCCTCCTACAATGAGCAGTTCTTC. Its protein product is CASSSGLAGASYNEQFF.

This chain joins TRBV7-7 and TRBJ2-5; D is ambiguous. Germline lookup yields CDR1 SSHAT and CDR2 FNYEAQ (reference sequence). The CDR3 covers 14 residues. V dropped 5 bases and J dropped 1 base, with 11 bases sitting between them. CDR3 amino acids: CASSPVSAQETQYF. The DNA for the CDR3 is TGTGCCAGCAGCCCGGTGTCCGCCCAAGAGACCCAGTACTTC.

This clonotype was observed a handful of times. The CDR3 here is CASSQDPTSTDTQYF. The CDR3 DNA follows: TGCGCCAGCAGCCAAGATCCGACTAGCACAGATACGCAGTATTTT. The chain joins TRBV4-1 to TRBJ2-3; D gene unclear. The germline CDR1 and CDR2 sequences are MGHRA and YSYEKL. This CDR3 contains 15 residues. Trimming took off 0 bases at V and 0 bases at J, with 7 bases between the two ends.

This clonotype has only a few counts. This chain connects TRBV20-1 to TRBJ2-3, with 9 bases fitting TRBD1. In germline, CDR1 is DFQATT, CDR2 SNEGSKA (reference sequence). The V and J ends lost 0 bases and 3 bases, in that order; junction bases with no gene match: 4. The CDR3 is 15 residues long. DNA for the CDR3: TGCAGTGCTAGAGATCCGGGACAGGGTACAGATACGCAGTATTTT. Residues: CSARDPGQGTDTQYF.

This clonotype came up a few times. The genes are TRBV7-2 and TRBJ1-3; D call uncertain. Trimming cost V 6 bases and J 0 bases, with 9 bases left between them. Per germline, CDR1 SGHTA and CDR2 FQGNSA. The CDR3 is made up of 14 amino acids. The CDR3, as DNA: TGTGCCAGCAGGGATCTCAACTCTGGAAACACCATATATTTT. This codes for CASRDLNSGNTIYF.

This chain connects TRBV15 to TRBJ1-6; D is unclear. The CDR3 loop spans 15 amino acids. V was trimmed by 4 bases and J by 4 bases, leaving 11 bases between them. Germline CDR1 and CDR2: LNHNV and YYDKDF (reference sequence). DNA of the CDR3: TGTGCCACCAGCACGCCGGGAGATTATAATTCACCCCTCCACTTT. It is translated as CATSTPGDYNSPLHF.

This clonotype was found a few times. This chain joins TRBV24-1 and TRBJ2-2; D not resolved. The V end was cut by 4 bases, the J end by 0 bases, with 8 bases between. Germline CDR1 reads KGHDR; CDR2 reads SFDVKD. The CDR3 contains 15 residues. Here the CDR3 reads CATSERTANTGELFF. The CDR3 bases are TGTGCCACCAGTGAGAGGACGGCGAACACCGGGGAGCTGTTTTTT.

The V gene is TRBV13, the J gene TRBJ1-6; 11 nucleotides match TRBD1. The length of the CDR3 is 15 residues. Trimming at V came to 4 bases and at J to 8 bases, leaving 4 bases not matched to a gene. The germline CDR1 and CDR2 sequences are PRHDT and FYEKMQ (reference sequence). The chain's CDR3 is CASSSGTGGYSPLHF. The CDR3 bases are TGTGCCAGCAGCTCGGGGACAGGGGGATATTCACCCCTCCACTTT.

The chain uses TRBV4-1 and TRBJ1-1; 9 bases map to TRBD1. Per the germline V gene, CDR1 is MGHRA and CDR2 is YSYEKL. With 1 base clipped from V and 4 bases from J, the junction kept 1 base outside the gene matches. The CDR3 has 14 amino acids. In nucleotides, the CDR3 is TGCGCCAGCAGCCAAGTGGACAGGGGCACTGAAGCTTTCTTT. Its protein is CASSQVDRGTEAFF.

This clonotype was counted at least ten times. The J gene is TRBJ2-1, the V gene TRBV12-3 or TRBV12-4; tentative D call: TRBD2 (5 bases). Trimming pared 5 bases from V and 0 bases from J, leaving 8 bases between. CDR3 size: 14 residues. The DNA for the CDR3 is TGTGCCAGCAGTCCGGAGGTCTCCTACAATGAGCAGTTCTTC. Encoded protein: CASSPEVSYNEQFF.

This clonotype has only a few counts. The gene calls are TRBV7-9 and TRBJ2-5, with D unclear. CDR1 and CDR2 from the germline V gene are SEHNR and FQNEAQ (reference sequence). This CDR3 has 14 residues. Trimming took 1 base from V and 5 from J, leaving 11 bases between them. This CDR3 is CASSLGRSYETQYF. The CDR3, as DNA: TGTGCCAGCAGCTTAGGACGGTCCTATGAGACCCAGTACTTC. Full variable domain (outside the CDR3, taken from reference TRBV7-9 and TRBJ2-5): DTGVSQNPRHKITKRGQNVTFRCDPISEHNRLYWYRQTLGQGPEFLTYFQNEAQLEKSRLLSDRFSAERPKGSFSTLEIQRTEQGDSAMYLCASSLGRSYETQYFGPGTRLLVL.

This chain's CDR3 is CASSTLDRKETQYF. CDR3 nucleotides: TGTGCCAGCAGTACTCTTGACAGGAAAGAGACCCAGTACTTC. The chain employs TRBV12-3 or TRBV12-4 and TRBJ2-5; tentatively, D is TRBD1 (6 bases). Trimming shortened V by 5 bases and J by 3 bases, and 13 bases separated the two germline ends. This CDR3 spans 14 amino acids.

This clonotype was recorded many times. The V call is TRBV5-1, the J call TRBJ1-5; no clear D. Per the germline V gene, CDR1 is SGHRS and CDR2 is YFSETQ. The CDR3 loop spans 15 amino acids. The V gene lost 0 bases and the J gene lost 4 bases, with 11 bases spanning the gap. CDR3: CASSLGGYGNQPQHF. As DNA, the CDR3 is TGCGCCAGCAGCTTGGGGGGATATGGGAATCAGCCCCAGCATTTT.

This clonotype was observed at least ten times. CDR3 in amino acids: CASSLDFEQFF. For the CDR3, the DNA is TGTGCCAGCAGCTTAGACTTTGAGCAGTTCTTC. This rearrangement joins TRBV11-2 to TRBJ2-1; D not certain. Germline V gives CDR1 SGHAT, CDR2 FQNNGV. V lost 0 bases and J 9 bases, leaving 3 bases between the germline ends. This CDR3 is built from 11 residues.

This clonotype was observed a handful of times. This chain uses TRBV7-2 with TRBJ1-2, with D maybe TRBD1 (5 bases). Deletions cut 5 bases from V and 1 base from J, with 8 bases between. CDR3 length equals 13 residues. Germline V gene sequence: CDR1 SGHTA, CDR2 FQGNSA. The CDR3 spells CASSHDSNYGYTF. CDR3 nucleotide sequence: TGTGCCAGCAGCCATGACAGTAACTATGGCTACACCTTC.

This clonotype was observed a few times. V is TRBV5-1 and J is TRBJ1-2; D gene unclear. The CDR3 contains 12 residues. Germline V gene sequence: CDR1 SGHRS, CDR2 YFSETQ. V lost 4 bases and J 7 bases, leaving 11 bases between the germline ends. This CDR3 reads CASSPGEGGYTF. The CDR3 DNA sequence: TGCGCCAGCAGCCCTGGGGAGGGTGGCTACACCTTC.

There are many counts of this clonotype. The chain carries TRBV5-1 and TRBJ2-1, with 12 bases fitting TRBD2. Germline V CDR1 and CDR2: SGHRS, YFSETQ. Germline trimming cut 4 bases from V and 8 bases from J; bases unmatched to any gene: 10. This CDR3 is 16 amino acids long. Here the CDR3 DNA reads TGCGCCAGCAGCACTCTACTAGCGGGGGGTGTCGATGAGCAGTTCTTC. Its translation: CASSTLLAGGVDEQFF.